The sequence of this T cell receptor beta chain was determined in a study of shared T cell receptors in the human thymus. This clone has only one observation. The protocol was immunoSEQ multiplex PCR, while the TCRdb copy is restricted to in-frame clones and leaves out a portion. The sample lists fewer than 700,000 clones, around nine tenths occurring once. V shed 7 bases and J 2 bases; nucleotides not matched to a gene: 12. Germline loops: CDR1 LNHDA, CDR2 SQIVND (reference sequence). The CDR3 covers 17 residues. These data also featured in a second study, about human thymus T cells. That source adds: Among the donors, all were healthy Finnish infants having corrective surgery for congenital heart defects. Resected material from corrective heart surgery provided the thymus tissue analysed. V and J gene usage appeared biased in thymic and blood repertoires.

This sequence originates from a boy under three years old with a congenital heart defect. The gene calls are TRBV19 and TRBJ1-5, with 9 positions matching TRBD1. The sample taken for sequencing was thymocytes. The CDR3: CASNQETGGKGNQPQHF. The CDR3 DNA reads TGTGCCAGTAACCAGGAGACAGGGGGAAAGGGCAATCAGCCCCAGCATTTT.